What follows describes a single TCR beta chain. Its target is unknown. The record originates from a study of T cells after posttransplantation cyclophosphamide. Generated by immunoSEQ multiplex PCR, the TCRdb table keeps only in-frame clones and is missing some. This table has under 3,000 clones, roughly 85% appearing once. Study observations and caveats: Skin or GI-infiltrating T cells shared few TRB sequences with blood. Donor-recipient repertoire similarity was low at 1-2 months, rising over year one. Recipient CMV seropositivity and CMV reactivation strongly tracked TRB clonality.

Trimming shortened V by 1 base and J by 4 bases, and 9 bases separated the two germline ends. CDR3 length equals 15 residues. Per the germline V gene, CDR1 is SGDLS and CDR2 is YYNGEE. A marrow graft followed busulfan-fludarabine conditioning, with cyclophosphamide on days +3 and +4. This clonotype was sampled from a young adult male patient who received an allogeneic stem cell transplant from a related donor, was CMV-positive, and had acute GVHD only. Some T cells may have originated in the graft donor. V and J are TRBV9 and TRBJ1-6, with a weak D call TRBD1 (5 bases). The source material was PBMCs, sampled after allogeneic stem cell transplant with posttransplant cyclophosphamide. CDR3 region: CASSVRQTYNSPLHF. CDR3 nucleotide sequence: TGTGCCAGCAGCGTAAGACAGACGTATAATTCACCCCTCCACTTT.